Shown below are 17 T cell receptor beta chains from a single sample sequenced in a study of blood T cells in healthy people across ages. Using a J-beta primer mix together with a sample-barcoded 5' primer, a second PCR was run for roughly 6 to 11 cycles. TCRdb redid the calling of the 5' RACE reads with MiXCR, one entry per CDR3 protein. The table lists roughly 790,000 distinct CDR3 sequences, around 46% of them singletons. The sample taken for sequencing was blood. The receptors originated from a woman aged 60-75 years in good health.

This chain links TRBV15 with TRBJ1-1; D is unclear. CDR1 is LNHNV and CDR2 is YYDKDF in the germline V gene (reference sequence). Trimming shortened V by 3 bases and J by 0 bases, and 8 bases separated the two germline ends. The CDR3 is made up of 14 amino acids. CDR3 loop: CATSRAQLNTEAFF. The DNA for the CDR3 is TGTGCCACCAGCAGGGCACAGTTGAACACTGAAGCTTTCTTT.

A note on this clonotype: One end of the junction is discordant with germline, which a read error may explain. V usage is TRBV7-8 and J usage is TRBJ2-5; D remains ambiguous. The CDR3 contains 17 residues. In germline, CDR1 is SGHVS, CDR2 FQNEAQ. CDR3 sequence reads: CAGSSGPALNPQETQYF. In DNA form, the CDR3 reads TGTGCCGGCAGCTCCGGACCAGCACTCAACCCCCAAGAGACCCAGTACTTC.

Comment on this clonotype: At one end the junction does not follow the germline gene, possibly because of a read error. The chain has TRBV7-3 and TRBJ1-2, with TRBD1 identical over 7 bases. The CDR3 has 19 residues. The germline V gene has CDR1 SGHTA and CDR2 FQGTGA. CDR3 protein: CASSLRGPGDSIGSYGCTF. CDR3 nucleotide sequence: TGTGCCAGCAGCTTAAGAGGCCCCGGGGACAGTATTGGGTCCTATGGCTGCACCTTC. Drawing the rest from reference TRBV7-3 and TRBJ1-2, the complete variable domain is GAGVSQTPSNKVTEKGKYVELRCDPISGHTALYWYRQSLGQGPEFLIYFQGTGAADDSGLPNDRFFAVRPEGSVSTLKIQRTERGDSAVYLCASSLRGPGDSIGSYGCTFGSGTRLTVV.

The chain combines TRBV10-3 with TRBJ1-5; 7 bases fit TRBD1. This CDR3 region has 15 residues. Per germline, CDR1 ENHRY and CDR2 SYGVKD. V was clipped by 4 bases and J by 4 bases; unmatched bases: 7. CDR3 nucleotides: TGTGCCATCAGTGTCGAAGGGGGCCTTAATCAGCCCCAGCATTTT. Protein sequence: CAISVEGGLNQPQHF.

This clonotype was recorded at least ten times. The chain uses TRBV4-1 and TRBJ1-1, with unresolved D. Germline V gives CDR1 MGHRA, CDR2 YSYEKL. V was trimmed by 1 base and J by 0 bases, leaving 9 bases between them. The CDR3 contains 15 residues. CDR3 DNA: TGCGCCAGCAGCCAAGGATCCAACATGAACACTGAAGCTTTCTTT. The encoded protein is CASSQGSNMNTEAFF.

This chain links TRBV4-3 with TRBJ2-5; no definite D call. The J call may be incorrect, as the DNA end agrees better with TRBJ2-7. The germline CDR1 and CDR2 sequences are LGHNA and YSLEER. The CDR3 covers 13 residues. In DNA form, the CDR3 reads TGCGCCAGCAGCCCCGCGGTAGGCGGCGAGCAGTACTTC. Protein product: CASSPAVGGEQYF.

Here the CDR3 reads CASSIGQGRETQYF. The CDR3 DNA reads TGTGCCAGTAGTATCGGACAGGGGCGGGAGACCCAGTACTTC. The gene calls are TRBV19 and TRBJ2-5; 9 bases fit TRBD1. Germline V gene sequence: CDR1 LNHDA, CDR2 SQIVND (reference sequence). V shed 3 bases, J shed 5 bases, and the junction held 4 bases outside the gene matches. The CDR3 is made up of 14 amino acids. The full variable domain, its missing parts supplied by reference TRBV19 and TRBJ2-5, is DGGITQSPKYLFRKEGQNVTLSCEQNLNHDAMYWYRQDPGQGLRLIYYSQIVNDFQKGDIAEGYSVSREKKESFPLTVTSAQKNPTAFYLCASSIGQGRETQYFGPGTRLLVL.

V usage is TRBV6-5 and J usage is TRBJ1-6; D ambiguous. V lost 2 bases and J 3 bases, leaving 8 bases between the germline ends. Germline values: CDR1 MNHEY, CDR2 SVGAGI. CDR3 length: 15 amino acids. CDR3 region: CASSYDQIYNSPLHF. The CDR3 bases are TGTGCCAGCAGTTACGACCAAATCTATAATTCACCCCTCCACTTT.

This chain uses TRBV10-3 with TRBJ1-5; 12 nucleotides match TRBD1. Trimming removed 4 bases from V and 1 base from J; junction bases left unmatched: 5. Germline CDR1 reads ENHRY; CDR2 reads SYGVKD. The CDR3 spans 17 residues. CDR3 DNA sequence: TGTGCCATCAGTGCCGGGACAGGGGGCTTAAGCAATCAGCCCCAGCATTTT. This encodes CAISAGTGGLSNQPQHF.

The V call is TRBV3-1, the J call TRBJ2-1, with a weak D call TRBD2 (5 bases). Germline values: CDR1 LGHDT, CDR2 YNNKEL (reference sequence). This CDR3 region has 14 residues. The V gene lost 3 bases and the J gene lost 10 bases, with 16 bases spanning the gap. The CDR3 region is CASSQEASAYEQFF. DNA for the CDR3: TGTGCCAGCAGCCAGGAGGCCAGCGCCTACGAGCAGTTCTTC.

The chain combines TRBV25-1 with TRBJ2-1; 11 nucleotides agree with TRBD1. J lost 13 bases, V lost 5 bases, and 13 bases had no gene match. The CDR3 runs 15 residues. CDR1 MGHDK and CDR2 SYGVNS come from the germline V gene. The CDR3 coding sequence is TGTGCCAGCAGTTTGGACAGGGGGCTGTCCCTCAGCCAGTTCTTC. Residues: CASSLDRGLSLSQFF.

The chain is built from TRBV6-2 or TRBV6-3 and TRBJ1-5, with TRBD1 as a possible D gene (5 bases). The germline CDR1 and CDR2 sequences are MNHEY and SVGEGT. The V gene lost 6 bases and the J gene lost 4 bases, with 19 bases spanning the gap. This CDR3 region has 16 residues. The CDR3 loop reads CASSPGRPAPNQPQHF. The CDR3 DNA reads TGTGCCAGCAGCCCGGGACGGCCGGCTCCTAATCAGCCCCAGCATTTT.

At least ten counts were recorded for this clonotype. This chain links TRBV5-1 with TRBJ1-2; D possibly corresponds to TRBD1 (5 bases). Germline V gene sequence: CDR1 SGHRS, CDR2 YFSETQ. With 0 bases removed from V and 8 bases from J, the gap between germline ends came to 17 bases. This CDR3 has 15 residues. The CDR3 loop reads CASSLARQTADGYTF. CDR3 DNA sequence: TGCGCCAGCAGCTTGGCTCGCCAGACAGCGGACGGCTACACCTTC.

The chain carries TRBV12-3 or TRBV12-4 and TRBJ2-7; 9 bases map to TRBD1. After removal of 6 bases from V and 6 bases from J, the junction contained 12 bases not matched to a gene. The CDR3 runs to 15 residues. The CDR3 protein is CASRQPGQGSSEQYF. The CDR3 region has the DNA TGTGCCAGCAGGCAGCCGGGACAGGGTTCAAGCGAGCAGTACTTC.

The genes are TRBV29-1 and TRBJ2-7; TRBD2 matches at 11 bases. CDR1 is SQVTM, CDR2 ANQGSEA, per germline. The CDR3 has 15 amino acids. With 3 bases clipped from V and 7 bases from J, the junction kept 11 bases outside the gene matches. The CDR3 region is CSVDGTSGSLDEQYF. In nucleotides, the CDR3 is TGCAGCGTTGATGGGACTAGCGGATCACTTGATGAGCAGTACTTC.

The V gene is TRBV27, the J gene TRBJ1-3; 8 nucleotides line up with TRBD1. V shed 6 bases, J shed 6 bases, and the junction held 7 bases outside the gene matches. CDR3 length equals 14 residues. Germline V gene sequence: CDR1 MNHEY, CDR2 SMNVEV (reference sequence). The DNA for the CDR3 is TGTGCCAGCAGCCCAGGGGGCGGATTAAACACCATATATTTT. Amino acid sequence: CASSPGGGLNTIYF.

This clonotype turned up a few times. V gene TRBV5-6 combines with J gene TRBJ2-1, with 7 nucleotides matching TRBD2. CDR1 SGHDT and CDR2 YYEEEE come from the germline V gene. The CDR3 has 14 residues. V shed 0 bases and J 7 bases; nucleotides not matched to a gene: 4. Written as DNA, the CDR3 is TGTGCCAGCAGCTTGGACGGGGGGTGGAATGAGCAGTTCTTC. Its protein product is CASSLDGGWNEQFF.